This T cell receptor beta chain was obtained from a study of blood T cell repertoires in COVID-19. Across the whole study: From T cells, B-cell-depleted T cells, or PBMCs came the material, which was cDNA or gDNA.

This clone was observed a handful of times. Germline V gene lookup returns CDR1 LGHNA and CDR2 YSLEER. CDR3 length equals 17 residues. J was trimmed by 1 base and V by 3 bases; bases with no gene match: 10. Original analysis: Nucleated cell number was recorded as an estimate derived from reference gene primer amplification. The method was immunoSEQ multiplex PCR; TCRdb's version includes in-frame clones alone and lacks a portion of them. From that table come the V and J calls and clone size; the DNA was used to work out D and trimming. The sample includes 90,000 or so clones, about two thirds of them seen just once.

What was sequenced was peripheral blood. The receptor was isolated from a woman aged 55-70 years in a cohort sampled during active or convalescent COVID-19. The rearrangement uses TRBV4-3 and TRBJ1-2; 8 nucleotides agree with TRBD1. CDR3 in DNA: TGCGCCAGCAGCCACGGCCCAGGGGGCGACTATAACTATGGCTACACCTTC. Protein product: CASSHGPGGDYNYGYTF.